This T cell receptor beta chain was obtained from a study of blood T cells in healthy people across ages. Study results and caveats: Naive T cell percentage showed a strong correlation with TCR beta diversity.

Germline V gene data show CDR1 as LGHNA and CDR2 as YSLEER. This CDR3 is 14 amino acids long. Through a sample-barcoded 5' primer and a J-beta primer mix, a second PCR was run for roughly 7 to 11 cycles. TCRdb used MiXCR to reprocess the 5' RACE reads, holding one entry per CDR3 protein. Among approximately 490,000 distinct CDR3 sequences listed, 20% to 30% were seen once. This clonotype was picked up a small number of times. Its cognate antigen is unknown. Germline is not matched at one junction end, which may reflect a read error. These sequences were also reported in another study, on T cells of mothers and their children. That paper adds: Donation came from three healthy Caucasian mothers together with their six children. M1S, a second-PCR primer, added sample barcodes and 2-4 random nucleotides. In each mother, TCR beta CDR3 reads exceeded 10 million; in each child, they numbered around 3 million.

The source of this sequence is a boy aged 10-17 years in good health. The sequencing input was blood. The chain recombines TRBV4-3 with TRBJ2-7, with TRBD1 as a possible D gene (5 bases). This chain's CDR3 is CASSPGAGSYGQYF. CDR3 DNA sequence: TGCGCCAGCAGCCCTGGGGCAGGGTCCTACGGGCAGTACTTC.